Shown below are 8 T cell receptor beta chains from a single sample sequenced in a study of beta chain features in type 1 diabetes (dated by TCRdb to between 2017 and 2018). Library preparation employed the immunoSEQ multiplex PCR assay. All of the isolated RNA was reverse transcribed with the High Capacity cDNA Reverse Transcription Kit, so expressed TCRB transcripts were sequenced. TCRdb provides this immuneACCESS table in a form limited to in-frame rearrangements. Some clones are lacking; in checked studies, under half of them reflect an unresolved V gene, and why the rest are absent is not known. The sample data list more than 150,000 clones, and roughly 9% of these were observed just once. 2.3% of the sample goes to the ten largest clones. Material: central memory CD4+ T cells from blood. The receptors here all came from a woman aged 18-30 years in good health.

The CDR3 loop reads CASRLAGGSGEQFF. As DNA, the CDR3 is TGTGCCAGCCGACTAGCGGGGGGGAGCGGTGAGCAGTTCTTC. V gene TRBV19 combines with J gene TRBJ2-1, with 14 bases identical to TRBD2. CDR1 is LNHDA and CDR2 is SQIVND in the germline V gene (reference sequence). J lost 9 bases, V lost 9 bases, and 7 bases had no gene match. CDR3 length equals 14 residues.

The rearrangement links TRBV2 to TRBJ2-7, with TRBD2 matching 14 bases. The CDR3 is made up of 17 amino acids. Looked up from germline, CDR1 is SNHLY and CDR2 is FYNNEI. V was pared by 5 bases and J by 4 bases, with 10 bases of the junction left unmatched. Written as DNA, the CDR3 is TGTGCCAGCAGTCGCTCCGGGACTAGCGGGAGTACTTACGAGCAGTACTTC. It is translated as CASSRSGTSGSTYEQYF.

This clone came up a few times. The rearrangement joins TRBV19 to TRBJ2-7; 8 bases match TRBD1. This CDR3 spans 15 amino acids. Germline-derived CDR1 and CDR2 are LNHDA and SQIVND (reference sequence). J was trimmed by 1 base and V by 7 bases; bases with no gene match: 9. The CDR3: CASTDTRTGSYEQYF. The CDR3 nucleotides read TGTGCCAGTACAGACACAAGGACAGGGTCCTACGAGCAGTACTTC.

This clone has only a few counts. CDR3 protein: CASSLYSGGEETQYF. The CDR3 DNA follows: TGTGCCAGCAGTTTATATAGCGGGGGGGAAGAGACCCAGTACTTC. The V and J genes are TRBV27 and TRBJ2-5, with 11 bases fitting TRBD2. CDR1 is MNHEY, CDR2 SMNVEV, per germline (reference sequence). V lost 1 base and J lost 3; bases outside the gene matches: 1. The CDR3 is made up of 15 amino acids.

The chain couples TRBV9 to TRBJ2-1, with 11 bases lining up with TRBD2. The CDR3 consists of 15 residues. With V trimmed by 4 bases and J by 4 bases, 4 bases remained unmatched. Germline loops: CDR1 SGDLS, CDR2 YYNGEE. This chain's CDR3 is CASSPTSGMYNEQFF. DNA of the CDR3: TGTGCCAGCAGCCCGACTAGCGGGATGTACAATGAGCAGTTCTTC.

This clone was found a few times. The V gene is TRBV29-1, the J gene TRBJ2-3; the match to TRBD1 covers 7 bases. The CDR3 has 13 residues. V gave up 4 bases and J gave up 5 bases; unmatched junction bases: 6. Germline V CDR1 and CDR2: SQVTM, ANQGSEA. The CDR3 loop reads CSVGQGRRDTQYF. CDR3 DNA: TGCAGCGTTGGACAGGGTAGAAGAGATACGCAGTATTTT.

This clone was counted a few times. The gene calls are TRBV30 and TRBJ1-3; perhaps TRBD1 as D (5 bases). V was shortened by 0 bases and J by 0 bases, with 9 bases between the two germline ends. Per germline, CDR1 GTSNPN and CDR2 SVGIG (reference sequence). This CDR3 contains 15 residues. The CDR3 is CAWSVGTGSGNTIYF. DNA of the CDR3: TGTGCCTGGAGTGTAGGCACAGGCTCTGGAAACACCATATATTTT.

The sample holds a few counts of this clone. The rearrangement links TRBV14 to TRBJ2-6; 8 nucleotides line up with TRBD1. The CDR3 is 18 residues long. CDR1 is SGHDN, CDR2 FVKESK, per germline. With 4 bases clipped from V and 0 bases from J, the junction kept 8 bases outside the gene matches. The CDR3 DNA is TGTGCCAGCAGCCCCCGGGGGACAGGACTCTCTGGGGCCAACGTCCTGACTTTC. Protein product: CASSPRGTGLSGANVLTF. The complete variable domain, with remaining parts taken from reference TRBV14 and TRBJ2-6, reads EAGVTQFPSHSVIEKGQTVTLRCDPISGHDNLYWYRRVMGKEIKFLLHFVKESKQDESGMPNNRFLAERTGGTYSTLKVQPAELEDSGVYFCASSPRGTGLSGANVLTFGAGSRLTVL.